What follows are 10 T cell receptor beta chains derived from one specimen sequenced in a study of T cell responses to AZD1222 COVID-19 vaccine. The data were produced by immunoSEQ multiplex PCR, yet TCRdb's version contains in-frame clones alone and is incomplete. This repertoire shows 100,000 to 150,000 clones, around 91% found once; its top ten account for 4.4%. The source was peripheral blood, collected on day 0 of MenACWY control vaccination. The origin of the receptors is an adult in good health.

This clone was seen a single time. V is TRBV5-6 and J is TRBJ1-5; 8 bases are a match to TRBD1. This CDR3 spans 15 amino acids. Germline V CDR1 and CDR2: SGHDT, YYEEEE. V was clipped by 4 bases and J by 4 bases; unmatched bases: 7. The CDR3: CASSVTGGSNQPQHF. DNA for the CDR3: TGTGCCAGCAGCGTAACAGGGGGATCTAATCAGCCCCAGCATTTT.

This clone appeared a few times. This chain joins TRBV19 and TRBJ1-6; D perhaps matches TRBD1 (5 bases). Germline lookup yields CDR1 LNHDA and CDR2 SQIVND (reference sequence). This CDR3 region has 15 residues. V was pared by 7 bases and J by 6 bases, with 16 bases between. The CDR3 spells CASIGAGLINSPLHF. CDR3 coding DNA: TGTGCCAGTATTGGGGCGGGATTGATTAATTCACCCCTCCACTTT.

This clone is a singleton in its sample. The rearrangement joins TRBV7-5 to TRBJ2-4. TRBV7-5 is designated a pseudogene. CDR3 length: 16 amino acids. As DNA, the CDR3 is TGTGTCAGAAGCTTCGGGGGCCGTGAGGACAAAAACATTCAGTACTTC. Translating it yields CVRSFGGREDKNIQYF.

V is TRBV29-1 and J is TRBJ2-7, with a possible D match to TRBD2 (5 bases). Germline CDR1 reads SQVTM; CDR2 reads ANQGSEA. The germline V and J ends were trimmed by 7 bases and 7 bases, with 23 bases remaining between them. The CDR3 runs 14 residues. The CDR3 DNA follows: TGCAGCGGGAGAACGAGTCGGGCTACGGGGGAGCAGTACTTC. Encoded protein: CSGRTSRATGEQYF.

The chain couples TRBV18 to TRBJ1-4, with 7 bases lining up with TRBD1. CDR3 length: 15 residues. Germline lookup yields CDR1 KGHSH and CDR2 LQKENI. The junction had 6 bases not matched to a gene; V was cut back by 3 bases and J by 5 bases. The CDR3 nucleotides read TGTGCCAGCTCACCCGGACAGGTGATGAATGAAAAACTGTTTTTT. Translated, it gives CASSPGQVMNEKLFF.

The CDR3 DNA sequence: TGTGCCAGCAGTTCTGGGACAGCCTCCTACGAGCAGTACTTC. Its protein is CASSSGTASYEQYF. J is TRBJ2-7 and V is TRBV27, with 7 bases identical to TRBD1. V lost 4 bases and J lost 0; bases outside the gene matches: 3. This CDR3 comprises 14 residues. CDR1 and CDR2 (germline): MNHEY, SMNVEV (reference sequence).

The CDR3 DNA is TGTGCCAGCAGTTTTGTGGGACAGGGGAGCACAGATACGCAGTATTTT. Protein product: CASSFVGQGSTDTQYF. The rearrangement uses TRBV28 and TRBJ2-3; 10 positions agree with TRBD1. Germline lookup yields CDR1 MDHEN and CDR2 SYDVKM. V gave up 3 bases and J gave up 0 bases; unmatched junction bases: 3. The CDR3 runs to 16 residues.

The chain recombines TRBV5-4 with TRBJ2-1; the match to TRBD2 covers 7 bases. The CDR3 consists of 16 residues. J lost 7 bases, V lost 4 bases, and 14 bases had no gene match. CDR1 is SGHNT and CDR2 is YYREEE in the germline V gene (reference sequence). This chain's CDR3 is CASSPKLGRAENEQFF. In nucleotides, the CDR3 is TGTGCCAGCAGCCCGAAGCTGGGGAGGGCCGAGAATGAGCAGTTCTTC.

CDR3 amino acids: CASSLRTGNTEAFF. DNA for the CDR3: TGTGCCAGCAGTTTACGGACAGGGAACACTGAAGCTTTCTTT. The chain carries TRBV28 and TRBJ1-1, with TRBD1 matching over 7 bases. Germline V gene lookup returns CDR1 MDHEN and CDR2 SYDVKM. This CDR3 comprises 14 residues. J gave up 1 base and V 2 bases, and 1 base lay outside the gene matches.

V and J are TRBV5-5 and TRBJ2-1, with D tentatively TRBD1 (5 bases). V gave up 0 bases and J gave up 0 bases, with 10 bases separating them. Per germline, CDR1 SGHKS and CDR2 YYEKEE (reference sequence). The CDR3 sequence is 16 residues long. In DNA form, the CDR3 reads TGTGCCAGCAGCTTGGTAGGGGCAAGCTCCTACAATGAGCAGTTCTTC. This translates into CASSLVGASSYNEQFF. The variable domain in full, with the rest retrieved from reference TRBV5-5 and TRBJ2-1, is DAGVTQSPTHLIKTRGQQVTLRCSPISGHKSVSWYQQVLGQGPQFIFQYYEKEERGRGNFPDRFSARQFPNYSSELNVNALLLGDSALYLCASSLVGASSYNEQFFGPGTRLTVL.